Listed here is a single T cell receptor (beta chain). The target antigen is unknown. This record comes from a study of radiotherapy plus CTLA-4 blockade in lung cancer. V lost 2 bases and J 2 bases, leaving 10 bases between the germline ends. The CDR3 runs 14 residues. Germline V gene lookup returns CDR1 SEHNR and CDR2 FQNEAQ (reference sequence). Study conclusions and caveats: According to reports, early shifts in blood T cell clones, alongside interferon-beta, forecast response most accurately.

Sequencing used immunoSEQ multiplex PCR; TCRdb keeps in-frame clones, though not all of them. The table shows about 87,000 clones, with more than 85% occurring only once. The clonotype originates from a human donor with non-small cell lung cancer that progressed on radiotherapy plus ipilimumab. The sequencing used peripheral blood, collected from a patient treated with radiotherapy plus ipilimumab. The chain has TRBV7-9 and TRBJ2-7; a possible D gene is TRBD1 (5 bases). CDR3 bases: TGTGCCAGCAGCTTAACACAGGCAACCTACGAGCAGTACTTC. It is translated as CASSLTQATYEQYF.